Only a few counts were recorded for the clone carrying this T cell receptor (beta chain). Its antigen remains unknown. Nashville, Tennessee was home to all donors, each a Caucasian adult. This sample was included in a study of shared clonotypes between healthy human individuals. Study as a whole: The cohort had two women and a few men, ages 18 to 49. Study results and limitations: As a rule, naive subsets had a larger estimated richness than memory subsets.

Germline CDR1 is LGHNA and CDR2 is YNFKEQ. With 0 bases removed from V and 9 bases from J, the gap between germline ends came to 18 bases. This CDR3 contains 16 residues. In the source study's methods: There were no quality scores in the junction-only immunoSEQ sequences, so filtering differed. Measured with immunoSEQ multiplex PCR; TCRdb has only the in-frame clones, and not every one. The D gene and trimming were derived from the DNA, and the V and J assignments and clone size from that table. This sample yields more than 900,000 clones, of which 78% are seen a single time; roughly 0.62% belongs to the top ten.

Sequencing used memory CD4+ T cells from PBMCs. Subset specified: CD45RA-negative fraction. The chain couples TRBV4-2 to TRBJ1-5, with D maybe TRBD1 (5 bases). This clonotype originated in a man aged 18 to 30 in good health. Some clones in this sample may be carry-over from other donors' samples. CDR3 sequence: CASSQDLGREVRPQHF. In DNA form, the CDR3 reads TGTGCCAGCAGCCAAGACCTTGGCAGGGAGGTGAGGCCCCAGCATTTT.